The sequence of this T cell receptor beta chain was determined in a study of blood T cell repertoires in COVID-19. In germline, CDR1 is SGHDT, CDR2 YYEEEE. This CDR3 is built from 15 residues. V lost 4 bases to trimming and J lost 5 bases; unmatched junction nucleotides: 7. Study processing details: Estimates of nucleated cell counts were drawn from the amplification of reference gene primers. This table comes from immunoSEQ multiplex PCR, and its TCRdb copy is limited to in-frame clones, with some not included. The V and J calls and the clone size are those of that table, but D and trimming were determined from the DNA. Found here are 200,000 to 300,000 clones, approximately 89% of them singletons; the top ten hold around a tenth.

The chain has TRBV5-6 and TRBJ1-3; 9 nucleotides match TRBD1. The source material was peripheral blood. The TCR sequence derives from a man aged 40-49 years who had recovered from COVID-19. The CDR3 spells CASSVDRGDRNTIYF. For the CDR3, the DNA is TGTGCCAGCAGCGTGGACAGGGGAGATCGAAACACCATATATTTT.